This is a list of T cell receptor beta chains from one sample in a study of blood T cell repertoires in COVID-19. Data came from immunoSEQ multiplex PCR; TCRdb stores just in-frame clones and leaves some out. The repertoire includes 25,000 to 30,000 clones, around 90% of them detected once, and about a sixth sits in the top ten. The source material was peripheral blood. These receptors all stem from a human donor in a cohort sampled during active COVID-19. CDR3s include the opening cysteine and the closing phenylalanine or tryptophan. A D gene is named only where the DNA matches it firmly. The size field is filled for only some rows; it gives once, few, many or a size class.

j_call: TRBJ1-2; v_call: TRBV13; clone_size: -; d_call: TRBD1; cdr3_aa: CASSLGRQGVISGYTF; cdr3_nt: TGTGCCAGCAGCTTAGGCCGACAGGGGGTTATATCTGGCTACACCTTC
j_call: TRBJ1-1; v_call: TRBV19; clone_size: few; d_call: -; cdr3_aa: CASRWGVNTEAFF; cdr3_nt: TGTGCCAGTAGGTGGGGAGTGAACACTGAAGCTTTCTTT
j_call: TRBJ2-2; v_call: TRBV29-1; clone_size: -; d_call: TRBD1; cdr3_aa: CSGGQGALDGELFF; cdr3_nt: TGCAGCGGGGGACAGGGGGCGCTGGACGGGGAGCTGTTTTTT
j_call: TRBJ2-1; v_call: TRBV5-1; clone_size: -; d_call: TRBD2; cdr3_aa: CASTLAGGYNEQFF; cdr3_nt: TGCGCCAGCACCTTAGCGGGAGGGTACAATGAGCAGTTCTTC
j_call: TRBJ2-5; v_call: TRBV2; clone_size: -; d_call: -; cdr3_aa: CASNGNQRETQYF; cdr3_nt: TGTGCCAGCAATGGAAATCAGCGCGAGACCCAGTACTTC
j_call: TRBJ2-5; v_call: TRBV5-4; clone_size: -; d_call: -; cdr3_aa: CASSLQGQETQYF; cdr3_nt: TGTGCCAGCAGCTTGCAGGGTCAAGAGACCCAGTACTTC
j_call: TRBJ2-1; v_call: TRBV5-5; clone_size: -; d_call: -; cdr3_aa: CASSWSGTTQYNEQFF; cdr3_nt: TGTGCCAGCAGCTGGAGTGGGACAACCCAATACAATGAGCAGTTCTTC
j_call: TRBJ1-1; v_call: TRBV29-1; clone_size: -; d_call: -; cdr3_aa: CSGSRGRNTEAFF; cdr3_nt: TGCAGCGGGTCGCGGGGCAGGAACACTGAAGCTTTCTTT
j_call: TRBJ2-5; v_call: TRBV4-2; clone_size: -; d_call: TRBD2; cdr3_aa: CASSPGLAGQETQYF; cdr3_nt: TGTGCCAGCAGCCCCGGACTAGCGGGACAGGAGACCCAGTACTTC
j_call: TRBJ2-1; v_call: TRBV18; clone_size: few; d_call: -; cdr3_aa: CASSLPSRGDEQFF; cdr3_nt: TGTGCCAGCTCCCTCCCGTCCAGGGGCGATGAGCAGTTCTTC
j_call: TRBJ1-2; v_call: TRBV7-2; clone_size: -; d_call: -; cdr3_aa: CASSLRGGYYGYTF; cdr3_nt: TGTGCCAGCAGCTTGCGTGGGGGCTACTATGGCTACACCTTC
j_call: TRBJ2-3; v_call: TRBV10-1; clone_size: -; d_call: TRBD2; cdr3_aa: CASSDLAGLYTDTQYF; cdr3_nt: TGCGCCAGCAGTGACCTAGCGGGATTGTACACAGATACGCAGTATTTT
j_call: TRBJ2-5; v_call: TRBV5-1; clone_size: -; d_call: -; cdr3_aa: CASSLGAGPQETQYF; cdr3_nt: TGCGCCAGCAGCTTGGGGGCAGGGCCACAAGAGACCCAGTACTTC
j_call: TRBJ2-1; v_call: TRBV7-9; clone_size: once; d_call: TRBD1; cdr3_aa: CASSKSTGTGSYNEQFF; cdr3_nt: TGTGCCAGCAGCAAATCGACCGGGACAGGCTCCTACAATGAGCAGTTCTTC
j_call: TRBJ1-5; v_call: TRBV5-6; clone_size: few; d_call: TRBD1; cdr3_aa: CASSYGQGLQPQHF; cdr3_nt: TGTGCCAGCAGCTACGGACAGGGCCTACAGCCCCAGCATTTT
j_call: TRBJ2-7; v_call: TRBV10-1; clone_size: once; d_call: -; cdr3_aa: CASSPARGANYEQYF; cdr3_nt: TGCGCCAGCAGTCCCGCCAGAGGAGCTAACTACGAGCAGTACTTC
j_call: TRBJ1-5; v_call: TRBV7-7; clone_size: -; d_call: -; cdr3_aa: CASSLGAGGSNQPQHF; cdr3_nt: TGTGCCAGCAGCTTAGGTGCGGGGGGAAGCAATCAGCCCCAGCATTTT
j_call: TRBJ1-1; v_call: TRBV19; clone_size: -; d_call: -; cdr3_aa: CASSIPIGGVNTEAFF; cdr3_nt: TGTGCCAGTAGTATACCTATCGGGGGGGTGAACACTGAAGCTTTCTTT
j_call: TRBJ2-7; v_call: TRBV10-1; clone_size: -; d_call: TRBD1; cdr3_aa: CASSAGQGYEQYF; cdr3_nt: TGCGCCAGCAGCGCGGGACAGGGGTACGAGCAGTACTTC
j_call: TRBJ1-1; v_call: TRBV11-3; clone_size: -; d_call: -; cdr3_aa: CASSLDFSNTEAFF; cdr3_nt: TGTGCCAGCAGCTTAGATTTCTCGAACACTGAAGCTTTCTTT
j_call: TRBJ1-5; v_call: TRBV28; clone_size: -; d_call: TRBD1; cdr3_aa: CASSQGGGQGTQPQHF; cdr3_nt: TGTGCCAGCAGCCAAGGAGGGGGACAGGGTACTCAGCCCCAGCATTTT
j_call: TRBJ2-5; v_call: TRBV2; clone_size: -; d_call: -; cdr3_aa: CASSEQGSQETQYF; cdr3_nt: TGTGCCAGCAGTGAACAGGGCAGCCAAGAGACCCAGTACTTC
j_call: TRBJ2-7; v_call: TRBV5-4; clone_size: -; d_call: -; cdr3_aa: CASFPRGGRYEQYF; cdr3_nt: TGTGCCAGCTTCCCTAGGGGGGGCAGGTACGAGCAGTACTTC
j_call: TRBJ2-7; v_call: TRBV28; clone_size: -; d_call: -; cdr3_aa: CASSPVGSPGEQYF; cdr3_nt: TGTGCCAGCAGCCCCGTGGGCAGCCCAGGCGAGCAGTACTTC
j_call: TRBJ2-3; v_call: TRBV3-1/TRBV3-2; clone_size: -; d_call: -; cdr3_aa: CASSRSEGGDTQYF; cdr3_nt: TGTGCCAGCAGCCGGAGTGAGGGGGGGGATACGCAGTATTTT
j_call: TRBJ1-1; v_call: TRBV9; clone_size: -; d_call: -; cdr3_aa: CASSVEAGGSAFF; cdr3_nt: TGTGCCAGCAGCGTAGAGGCCGGAGGTTCGGCTTTCTTT
j_call: TRBJ2-5; v_call: TRBV5-1; clone_size: -; d_call: -; cdr3_aa: CASSAGDRPSRETQYF; cdr3_nt: TGCGCCAGCAGCGCGGGGGACAGGCCTTCAAGAGAGACCCAGTACTTC
j_call: TRBJ1-5; v_call: TRBV2; clone_size: -; d_call: -; cdr3_aa: CASSKENQPQHF; cdr3_nt: TGTGCCAGCAGCAAAGAGAATCAGCCCCAGCATTTT
j_call: TRBJ1-2; v_call: TRBV4-1; clone_size: -; d_call: -; cdr3_aa: CASSQDRDYGYTF; cdr3_nt: TGCGCCAGCAGCCAAGACAGGGACTATGGCTACACCTTC
j_call: TRBJ2-1; v_call: TRBV7-9; clone_size: -; d_call: -; cdr3_aa: CASSLAGAYNEQFF; cdr3_nt: TGTGCCAGCAGCTTAGCGGGGGCGTACAATGAGCAGTTCTTC